A selection of T cell receptor beta chains follows, all from one sample in a study of shared clonotypes between healthy human individuals. Here immunoSEQ multiplex PCR was the method, and the copy in TCRdb shows in-frame clones only, minus some. The sample yields 950,000 to 1,100,000 clones, 70% to 80% seen once. Specimen: memory CD4+ T cells sorted from blood. These receptor sequences come from a man between 18 and 29 years old in good health. Each CDR3 is given with its conserved first and last residue. The order of the fields is V gene, D gene, J gene, clone size, CDR3 DNA, CDR3 protein. The D gene is left open where the match is weak. Clone size, where shown, is once, few, many, or a class for clones that have expanded.

>TRBV2|TRBD1|TRBJ2-1|-
TGTGCCAGCAGTTTCATGACAGGGTCTTTCAATGAGCAGTTCTTC
CASSFMTGSFNEQFF
>TRBV28|-|TRBJ1-1|-
TGTGCCAGCATAGGAGAAACCCTGAACACTGAAGCTTTCTTT
CASIGETLNTEAFF
>TRBV28|-|TRBJ2-1|-
TGTGCCAGCAGTGGCCCATACAATGAGCAGTTCTTC
CASSGPYNEQFF
>TRBV6-5|TRBD2|TRBJ2-1|-
TGTGCCAGCAGTTACTATGCTAGCGGGTCCTACAATGAGCAGTTCTTC
CASSYYASGSYNEQFF
>TRBV5-1|TRBD2|TRBJ2-3|-
TGCGCCAGCAGCACTAGCGGGAGTATCGATACGCAGTATTTT
CASSTSGSIDTQYF
>TRBV6-6|-|TRBJ2-3|many
TGTGCCAGCAGCCCAGCGGGCCTGGACCATACGCAGTATTTT
CASSPAGLDHTQYF
>TRBV19|-|TRBJ2-7|-
TGTGCCAGTAGCCCCACGAGGACGCCTGGGGACGAGCAGTACTTC
CASSPTRTPGDEQYF
>TRBV11-2|TRBD1|TRBJ2-7|-
TGTGCCAGCAGCACCAGACCTGGGACAGCTTACGAGCAGTACTTC
CASSTRPGTAYEQYF
>TRBV7-9|-|TRBJ2-7|-
TGCGCCAGCAGCCAAGATTCGGCTAAGGGGTCCTACGAGCAGTACTTC
CASSQDSAKGSYEQYF
>TRBV29-1|-|TRBJ2-3|-
TGCAGTATTAGAGGGGCAGGAGGCATTACGCAGTATTTT
CSIRGAGGITQYF
>TRBV9|-|TRBJ1-2|-
TGTGCCAGCAGCGCTCTGGACAGCGGCTACACCTTC
CASSALDSGYTF
>TRBV7-6|-|TRBJ1-2|-
TGTGCCAGCAGCTTAGTCCCGGAGAACTATGGCTACACCTTC
CASSLVPENYGYTF
>TRBV15|-|TRBJ1-4|-
TGTGCCACCAGCCCACCTACGGTAGGCGGAAAACTGTTTTTT
CATSPPTVGGKLFF
>TRBV6-6|TRBD1|TRBJ1-4|-
TGTGCCAGCAGTTACCAGCAGGGGGCGGTGAATGAAAAACTGTTTTTT
CASSYQQGAVNEKLFF
>TRBV11-2|-|TRBJ1-1|-
TGTGCCAGCAGCTTAGGTGGCAGGTTAAACACTGAAGCTTTCTTT
CASSLGGRLNTEAFF
>TRBV2|TRBD1|TRBJ1-1|-
TGTGCCAGCAGGATGACAGGGTTTGGGACTGAAGCTTTCTTT
CASRMTGFGTEAFF
>TRBV7-2|-|TRBJ2-4|-
TGTGCCAGCAGCTCGGGGGACCTCGCGGGAAGGAACATTCAGTACTTC
CASSSGDLAGRNIQYF
>TRBV25-1|TRBD1|TRBJ1-6|few
TGTGCCAGCAGTGTGACAGGGGGAGTTTCACCCCTCCACTTT
CASSVTGGVSPLHF
>TRBV6-5|TRBD1|TRBJ2-7|-
TGTGCCAGCCGTGGACAGGTAACCTACGAGCAGTACTTC
CASRGQVTYEQYF
>TRBV7-6|TRBD1|TRBJ1-1|-
TGTGCCAGCAGCCAAACAGGGGGCAACACTGAAGCTTTCTTT
CASSQTGGNTEAFF
>TRBV7-9|-|TRBJ2-2|few
TGTGCCAGCAGTTTGACTTATACAACCGGGGAGCTGTTTTTT
CASSLTYTTGELFF
>TRBV4-3|TRBD1|TRBJ2-2|many
TGCGCCAGCAGCCGTGACAGGGGGTATACCGGGGAGCTGTTTTTT
CASSRDRGYTGELFF
>TRBV9|TRBD2|TRBJ2-3|-
TGTGCCAGCAGCGTCGGGGGGAGCACAGATACGCAGTATTTT
CASSVGGSTDTQYF
>TRBV7-9|-|TRBJ1-1|-
TGTGCCAGCACCCTGGGTCGCATGAACACTGAAGCTTTCTTT
CASTLGRMNTEAFF
>TRBV4-1|-|TRBJ2-1|-
TGCGCCAGCAAGGACAGCGGCATTTACAATGAGCAGTTCTTC
CASKDSGIYNEQFF
>TRBV4-1|TRBD2|TRBJ2-5|-
TGCGCCAGCAGCCAAACCGGGGGGGAAGAGACCCAGTACTTC
CASSQTGGEETQYF
>TRBV18|TRBD1|TRBJ1-1|-
TGTGCCAGCTCACAGGTAGGGACAGTTGAAGCTTTCTTT
CASSQVGTVEAFF
>TRBV6-1|TRBD1|TRBJ1-2|few
TGTGCCAGCCTGATGACAGGGACGGGTGGCTACACCTTC
CASLMTGTGGYTF
>TRBV4-3|TRBD2|TRBJ2-3|-
TGCGCCAGCAGCCAATTAACTAGCGGGAATCCAGATACGCAGTATTTT
CASSQLTSGNPDTQYF